A single sample is the source of the 31 T cell receptor beta chains below, sequenced in a study of blood T cell repertoires in COVID-19. Clones were sequenced by immunoSEQ multiplex PCR, and TCRdb holds only the in-frame ones, with some missing. Here the sample spans under 200,000 clones, around four fifths being singletons. The sequenced sample consisted of peripheral blood. The receptor source for this set is a man aged 70-80 years with active or convalescent COVID-19.

This clone was seen only a few times. This chain connects TRBV18 to TRBJ1-2; 10 nucleotides match TRBD1. After removal of 4 bases from V and 1 base from J, the junction contained 6 bases not matched to a gene. The CDR3 totals 16 residues. From germline, CDR1 is KGHSH and CDR2 LQKENI. CDR3: CASSRDRGRFNYGYTF. The CDR3, as DNA: TGTGCCAGCTCACGGGACAGGGGACGGTTTAACTATGGCTACACCTTC.

In its sample, this clone was seen a few times. The V gene is TRBV28, the J gene TRBJ1-2; 9 bases are a match to TRBD1. Losses at the gene ends were 3 bases for V and 8 bases for J; bases not matched to a gene: 13. This CDR3 contains 16 residues. In germline, CDR1 is MDHEN, CDR2 SYDVKM. The chain's CDR3 is CASSFSLGTGSGGYTF. Written as DNA, the CDR3 is TGTGCCAGCAGTTTCTCTCTGGGGACAGGGTCGGGCGGCTACACCTTC.

The V and J genes are TRBV19 and TRBJ1-3; D is unresolved. This CDR3 comprises 16 residues. V lost 4 bases, J lost 3 bases, and 16 bases lay in between. Germline V gene sequence: CDR1 LNHDA, CDR2 SQIVND (reference sequence). CDR3 coding DNA: TGTGCCAGTAGTAGTCCCTGGGGAGTCGATGGAAACACCATATATTTT. Translating gives CASSSPWGVDGNTIYF. Supplemented by reference TRBV19 and TRBJ1-3, the full variable domain reads DGGITQSPKYLFRKEGQNVTLSCEQNLNHDAMYWYRQDPGQGLRLIYYSQIVNDFQKGDIAEGYSVSREKKESFPLTVTSAQKNPTAFYLCASSSPWGVDGNTIYFGEGSWLTVV.

CDR3 nucleotide sequence: TGTGCCAGCAGCCAAGGGCGGAGTCGTCTTACGAATGAGCAGTTCTTC. This translates into CASSQGRSRLTNEQFF. The V gene is TRBV3-1 (or the pseudogene TRBV3-2), the J gene TRBJ2-1; D is ambiguous. This CDR3 spans 16 amino acids. From germline, CDR1 is LGHDT and CDR2 YNNKEL (reference sequence). The V end was cut by 1 base, the J end by 7 bases, with 17 bases between.

This rearrangement joins TRBV7-2 to TRBJ2-5; 11 bases agree with TRBD1. Germline CDR1 SGHTA, CDR2 FQGNSA. The junction had 5 bases not matched to a gene; V was cut back by 1 base and J by 4 bases. CDR3 length: 16 amino acids. The CDR3 reads CASSLGSGTGGETQYF. The CDR3, as DNA: TGTGCCAGCAGCTTAGGGTCTGGGACAGGGGGAGAGACCCAGTACTTC.

The chain employs TRBV5-4 and TRBJ2-7; 7 nucleotides agree with TRBD1. Germline lookup yields CDR1 SGHNT and CDR2 YYREEE (reference sequence). V shed 0 bases and J 2 bases; nucleotides not matched to a gene: 14. The CDR3 is 18 residues long. The CDR3 DNA reads as TGTGCCAGCAGCTTGGATACCCTGCCGGGACAGCCTACCTACGAGCAGTACTTC. It translates to CASSLDTLPGQPTYEQYF.

The rearrangement uses TRBV6-1 and TRBJ1-4, with D unclear. Germline CDR1 reads MNHNS; CDR2 reads SASEGT. V gave up 0 bases and J gave up 11 bases, with 16 bases separating them. This CDR3 comprises 15 residues. CDR3 coding DNA: TGTGCCAGCAGTGAAGCGGGTTCGGTTAGCAGCAAACTGTTTTTT. It codes for CASSEAGSVSSKLFF.

The chain links TRBV5-1 to TRBJ2-1; TRBD2 matches at 13 bases. J was trimmed by 4 bases and V by 4 bases; bases with no gene match: 8. Per germline, CDR1 SGHRS and CDR2 YFSETQ. This CDR3 has 17 amino acids. CDR3 nucleotides: TGCGCCAGCAGCCCCGGGACTAGCGGGAATTTTTACAATGAGCAGTTCTTC. Protein product: CASSPGTSGNFYNEQFF.

This clone was counted a few times. The CDR3 reads CASSLNTNQPQHF. The CDR3 DNA is TGTGCCAGCAGCCTGAACACGAATCAGCCCCAGCATTTT. The chain couples TRBV3-1 (or the pseudogene TRBV3-2) to TRBJ1-5; D unresolved. This CDR3 has 13 residues. Germline V gene sequence: CDR1 LGHDT, CDR2 YNNKEL (reference sequence). Trimming pared 4 bases from V and 4 bases from J, leaving 8 bases between.

This chain uses TRBV5-1 with TRBJ2-7, with D possibly being TRBD2 (5 bases). Germline-derived CDR1 and CDR2 are SGHRS and YFSETQ. Trimming took off 4 bases at V and 1 base at J, with 18 bases between the two ends. This CDR3 is built from 16 residues. This CDR3 reads CASSPGGALASYEQYF. In DNA form, the CDR3 reads TGCGCCAGCAGCCCCGGAGGCGCGCTAGCTTCCTACGAGCAGTACTTC.

This chain joins TRBV29-1 and TRBJ2-3, with 7 bases identical to TRBD1. The V and J ends lost 7 bases and 4 bases, in that order; junction bases with no gene match: 5. CDR3 length equals 12 residues. Germline V gene sequence: CDR1 SQVTM, CDR2 ANQGSEA. The CDR3 region has the DNA TGCAGCGCCCCGACAGGGTCAGATACGCAGTATTTT. Translating it yields CSAPTGSDTQYF.

The V call is TRBV12-3 or TRBV12-4, the J call TRBJ1-1; maybe TRBD1 (6 bases). This CDR3 comprises 13 residues. V lost 4 bases, J lost 3 bases, and 9 bases lay in between. The CDR3 bases are TGTGCCAGCAGTTACAGGGTTGACACTGAAGCTTTCTTT. It encodes CASSYRVDTEAFF.

This clone appeared once. The chain combines TRBV30 with TRBJ1-3, with TRBD1 matching over 7 bases. Germline values: CDR1 GTSNPN, CDR2 SVGIG (reference sequence). The CDR3 length is 12 residues. After removal of 3 bases from V and 8 bases from J, the junction contained 4 bases not matched to a gene. The CDR3 loop reads CAWREGADTIYF. The CDR3 coding sequence is TGTGCCTGGAGGGAGGGGGCTGACACCATATATTTT.

The V gene is TRBV7-9, the J gene TRBJ1-1; tentative D call: TRBD1 (5 bases). The CDR3 is made up of 15 amino acids. The V end lost 4 bases, the J end lost 3 bases, and 15 bases lay between the germline ends. Germline V gene data show CDR1 as SEHNR and CDR2 as FQNEAQ (reference sequence). CDR3 in amino acids: CASSSPYGGDTEAFF. CDR3 DNA sequence: TGTGCCAGCAGCTCCCCCTACGGGGGGGACACTGAAGCTTTCTTT.

This rearrangement joins TRBV10-2 to TRBJ2-7; 9 bases map to TRBD1. The CDR3 totals 14 residues. Germline V gene sequence: CDR1 WSHSY, CDR2 SAAADI. V was clipped by 5 bases and J by 5 bases; unmatched bases: 7. The CDR3 region has the DNA TGCGCCAGCAGTAAAGGACAGGGGATCAACGAGCAGTACTTC. Translated, it gives CASSKGQGINEQYF.

V usage is TRBV12-3 or TRBV12-4 and J usage is TRBJ1-2, with a weak D call TRBD1 (5 bases). The CDR3 runs 13 residues. Trimming took 6 bases from V and 5 from J, leaving 13 bases between them. In nucleotides, the CDR3 is TGTGCCAGCAGGAAGGGGCGGCTTTATGGCTACACCTTC. Amino acids: CASRKGRLYGYTF.

The chain combines TRBV10-1 with TRBJ2-5; 8 bases agree with TRBD2. CDR3 length: 15 amino acids. Germline V gene sequence: CDR1 WNHNN, CDR2 SYGVQD (reference sequence). Trimming at V came to 8 bases and at J to 6 bases, leaving 14 bases not matched to a gene. The CDR3 reads CASSPDVAGRKTQYF. The CDR3 DNA is TGCGCCAGCTCTCCCGATGTAGCGGGGCGGAAGACCCAGTACTTC.

This rearrangement joins TRBV7-9 to TRBJ1-4, with 9 nucleotides matching TRBD1. The CDR3 contains 16 residues. The germline V gene has CDR1 SEHNR and CDR2 FQNEAQ (reference sequence). Germline trimming cut 3 bases from V and 7 bases from J; bases unmatched to any gene: 9. For the CDR3, the DNA is TGTGCCAGCAGCTTTTCCCTCGGGACAGGGATTGAAAAACTGTTTTTT. It is translated as CASSFSLGTGIEKLFF.

V usage is TRBV2 and J usage is TRBJ1-1, with a possible D match to TRBD1 (5 bases). The V end lost 7 bases, the J end lost 4 bases, and 16 bases lay between the germline ends. This CDR3 contains 14 residues. CDR1 and CDR2 (germline): SNHLY, FYNNEI. CDR3 sequence: CASTPLNTGTEAFF. For the CDR3, the DNA is TGTGCCAGCACCCCATTGAATACAGGCACTGAAGCTTTCTTT.

CDR3 loop: CASSSGGPGSSYNSPLHF. The DNA for the CDR3 is TGTGCCAGCAGCTCGGGGGGACCCGGAAGCTCCTATAATTCACCCCTCCACTTT. The rearrangement uses TRBV9 and TRBJ1-6, with a weak D call TRBD1 (5 bases). The CDR3 runs to 18 residues. V lost 4 bases, J lost 0 bases, and 17 bases lay in between. Germline V gene data show CDR1 as SGDLS and CDR2 as YYNGEE.

The chain employs TRBV5-1 and TRBJ1-3, with 9 bases fitting TRBD1. V lost 4 bases and J lost 0; bases outside the gene matches: 5. The V gene's germline CDR1 is SGHRS and CDR2 YFSETQ. The CDR3 covers 16 residues. The CDR3 sequence is CASSGDRASSGNTIYF. CDR3 DNA sequence: TGCGCCAGCAGCGGGGACAGGGCCAGCTCTGGAAACACCATATATTTT.

The chain couples TRBV2 to TRBJ2-1; TRBD2 agrees at 7 bases. Trimming at V came to 7 bases and at J to 4 bases, leaving 10 bases not matched to a gene. The CDR3 spans 15 residues. CDR1 and CDR2 (germline): SNHLY, FYNNEI. In nucleotides, the CDR3 is TGTGCCAGCACCCAATTGGCTAGCGGATACAATGAGCAGTTCTTC. It translates to CASTQLASGYNEQFF.

The CDR3 coding sequence is TGTGCCAGCAGCGTAGGGGACAGAAACTACGAGCAGTACTTC. Translating gives CASSVGDRNYEQYF. This sequence joins TRBV9 and TRBJ2-7; 7 bases align to TRBD1. CDR3 size: 14 residues. The ends lost 0 bases at V and 3 bases at J; junction bases unmatched: 3. The germline V gene has CDR1 SGDLS and CDR2 YYNGEE. Using reference TRBV9 and TRBJ2-7 for the parts outside the CDR3, the full variable domain is DSGVTQTPKHLITATGQRVTLRCSPRSGDLSVYWYQQSLDQGLQFLIQYYNGEERAKGNILERFSAQQFPDLHSELNLSSLELGDSALYFCASSVGDRNYEQYFGPGTRLTVT.

This clone was observed a single time. The rearrangement links TRBV6-1 to TRBJ2-1, with 11 bases matching TRBD2. Germline assignment: CDR1 MNHNS and CDR2 SASEGT. Trimming took 2 bases from V and 6 from J; bases not matched to a gene: 3. The CDR3 contains 15 residues. CDR3 in amino acids: CASSEIAGGFNEQFF. In nucleotides, the CDR3 is TGTGCCAGCAGTGAAATAGCGGGGGGGTTCAATGAGCAGTTCTTC.

The chain recombines TRBV27 with TRBJ1-1; tentative D call: TRBD1 (5 bases). CDR3 length: 18 residues. V lost 5 bases and J 3 bases, leaving 25 bases between the germline ends. Germline V gene sequence: CDR1 MNHEY, CDR2 SMNVEV (reference sequence). The CDR3, as DNA: TGTGCCAGCAGTCCCGCCGGCCAGGGTTATTTCCCCCACACTGAAGCTTTCTTT. Translation: CASSPAGQGYFPHTEAFF.

J is TRBJ2-3 and V is TRBV24-1, with a tentative D call TRBD1 (6 bases). The CDR3 runs 14 residues. V dropped 3 bases and J dropped 3 bases, with 9 bases sitting between them. Germline CDR1 reads KGHDR; CDR2 reads SFDVKD. The CDR3 is CATSDVGQTDTQYF. CDR3 DNA sequence: TGTGCCACCAGTGATGTCGGACAGACAGATACGCAGTATTTT.

The V gene is TRBV5-1, the J gene TRBJ2-3, with 11 bases fitting TRBD2. Germline V gene sequence: CDR1 SGHRS, CDR2 YFSETQ. Germline trimming cut 2 bases from V and 11 bases from J; bases unmatched to any gene: 7. This CDR3 has 14 residues. CDR3 DNA sequence: TGCGCCAGCAGCTTACCGGGACTAGCGGTTGGGCAGTATTTT. It specifies CASSLPGLAVGQYF.

The chain uses TRBV10-2 and TRBJ2-3; no reliable D call. CDR1 and CDR2 (germline): WSHSY, SAAADI. The CDR3 is made up of 13 amino acids. V lost 3 bases and J 4 bases, leaving 8 bases between the germline ends. CDR3 sequence: CASSEGVSDTQYF. In nucleotides, the CDR3 is TGCGCCAGCAGTGAAGGAGTCTCAGATACGCAGTATTTT.

The chain is built from TRBV7-9 and TRBJ1-4; 7 bases line up with TRBD1. The CDR3 is 14 residues long. J was trimmed by 7 bases and V by 5 bases; bases with no gene match: 7. The germline V gene has CDR1 SEHNR and CDR2 FQNEAQ (reference sequence). CDR3 in DNA: TGTGCCAGCAGCAGAGGGGGCGCCATTGAAAAACTGTTTTTT. Amino acids: CASSRGGAIEKLFF.

CDR3 nucleotide sequence: TGTGCCAGCAGCTTATCCCCAGGGGGTGTGGGAAACACCATATATTTT. The encoded protein is CASSLSPGGVGNTIYF. The chain carries TRBV7-9 and TRBJ1-3; 7 bases line up with TRBD1. The length of the CDR3 is 16 residues. V was clipped by 2 bases and J by 4 bases; unmatched bases: 8. The germline gives CDR1 SEHNR, CDR2 FQNEAQ (reference sequence).

The chain couples TRBV7-9 to TRBJ2-5; 7 bases match TRBD1. J gave up 5 bases and V 6 bases, and 6 bases lay outside the gene matches. The germline CDR1 and CDR2 sequences are SEHNR and FQNEAQ (reference sequence). The CDR3 sequence is 13 residues long. CDR3 in amino acids: CASRKTGRETQYF. For the CDR3, the DNA is TGTGCCAGCAGAAAGACAGGGCGTGAGACCCAGTACTTC.